This is a list of T cell receptor beta chains from one sample in a study of blood T cell repertoires in COVID-19. The repertoire was sequenced with immunoSEQ multiplex PCR; TCRdb's copy has only in-frame clones and lacks some. The sample includes 190,000 or so clones, more than 70% of them seen just once. The specimen was peripheral blood. The receptors stem from a man between 50 and 59 years old with active or convalescent COVID-19. Both conserved end residues are part of each CDR3. D genes are given only for firm matches. Some rows mark clone size as missing; the rest say once, few, many or name a class of expanded clone.

TRBD1 TRBJ2-7 TRBV6-5 NA CASSSIGGGQAYEQYF TGTGCCAGCAGTTCCATCGGAGGGGGACAGGCCTACGAGCAGTACTTC
NA TRBJ2-7 TRBV5-1 NA CASSLVTGNYDEQYF TGCGCCAGCAGCTTGGTTACGGGAAACTATGACGAGCAGTACTTC
TRBD2 TRBJ2-1 TRBV9 NA CASSLGTSGIYNEQFF TGTGCCAGCAGCTTGGGGACTAGCGGGATATACAATGAGCAGTTCTTC
TRBD2 TRBJ2-1 TRBV27 few CASTSGGDSRFF TGTGCCAGCACCTCCGGGGGGGATTCCCGGTTCTTC
NA TRBJ1-1 TRBV4-1 few CASSGDTFYTEAFF TGCGCCAGCAGCGGTGACACCTTCTACACTGAAGCTTTCTTT
NA TRBJ2-7 TRBV27 NA CASSLGGSSYEQYF TGTGCCAGCAGTTTAGGCGGTAGCTCCTACGAGCAGTACTTC
TRBD1 TRBJ2-7 TRBV9 NA CASSVSWTGGFNEQYF TGTGCCAGCAGCGTCTCCTGGACAGGGGGTTTCAACGAGCAGTACTTC
NA TRBJ2-5 TRBV4-3 NA CASSQERYQETQYF TGCGCCAGCAGCCAAGAGAGGTACCAAGAGACCCAGTACTTC
TRBD1 TRBJ1-2 TRBV5-4 NA CASSLGDRVGYTF TGTGCCAGCAGCTTGGGGGACAGGGTTGGCTACACCTTC
NA TRBJ2-1 TRBV30 NA CAWSVLRRGPFF TGTGCCTGGAGTGTACTGAGGAGGGGGCCGTTCTTC
TRBD1 TRBJ1-2 TRBV15 once CATSSGDRLDYGYTF TGTGCCACCAGCAGTGGGGACAGGTTGGACTATGGCTACACCTTC
TRBD1 TRBJ2-7 TRBV7-2 NA CASSLWTGGTYEQYF TGTGCCAGCAGCTTATGGACAGGGGGCACATACGAGCAGTACTTC
TRBD2 TRBJ2-1 TRBV7-8 NA CASSPTGVPGLAGGPRVLEQFF TGTGCCAGCAGCCCCACAGGGGTTCCGGGACTAGCGGGAGGGCCGAGGGTATTGGAGCAGTTCTTC
NA TRBJ2-6 TRBV4-1 NA CASTPNRFSGANVLTF TGCGCCAGCACCCCCAACAGGTTCTCTGGGGCCAACGTCCTGACTTTC
NA TRBJ2-7 TRBV6-6 NA CASSPYGPLVEQYF TGTGCCAGCAGCCCCTACGGCCCCCTAGTCGAGCAGTACTTC
TRBD1 TRBJ2-2 TRBV7-6 NA CASRRASGTGPTGELFF TGTGCCAGCAGGAGGGCCTCCGGGACAGGGCCCACCGGGGAGCTGTTTTTT
NA TRBJ2-5 TRBV7-9 NA CASSPGLQETQYF TGTGCCAGCAGCCCGGGACTTCAAGAGACCCAGTACTTC
NA TRBJ1-1 TRBV27 NA CASSVRRTEEAFF TGTGCCAGCAGTGTGAGGAGGACGGAAGAAGCTTTCTTT
TRBD2 TRBJ2-7 TRBV5-1 NA CASSLVVTSGSYEQYF TGCGCCAGCAGCTTGGTTGTGACTAGCGGCTCCTACGAGCAGTACTTC
TRBD1 TRBJ1-2 TRBV27 NA CASSLRGQGNYGYTF TGTGCCAGCAGTTTACGGGGACAGGGTAACTATGGCTACACCTTC
NA TRBJ2-1 TRBV6-2/TRBV6-3 NA CASSYSRGGPDNEQFF TGTGCCAGCAGTTACTCGAGGGGGGGGCCCGACAATGAGCAGTTCTTC
TRBD1 TRBJ1-4 TRBV9 NA CASSARGGSNEKLFF TGTGCCAGCAGCGCTCGAGGGGGCTCTAATGAAAAACTGTTTTTT
TRBD1 TRBJ2-7 TRBV28 few CASSLRTGAYEQYF TGTGCCAGCAGTCTACGGACAGGGGCCTACGAGCAGTACTTC
TRBD1 TRBJ1-3 TRBV4-1 NA CASSLGQGPSGNTIYF TGCGCCAGCAGCCTCGGACAGGGGCCCTCTGGAAACACCATATATTTT
NA TRBJ1-2 TRBV6-2/TRBV6-3 NA CASSYSAGYGYTF TGTGCCAGCAGTTACTCGGCCGGGTATGGCTACACCTTC
TRBD2 TRBJ2-1 TRBV19 NA CASGTSGASYNEQFF TGTGCCAGTGGGACTAGCGGGGCCTCCTACAATGAGCAGTTCTTC
NA TRBJ1-1 TRBV13 NA CASSPRRTSEAFF TGTGCCAGCAGCCCCCGCCGGACATCCGAAGCTTTCTTT
TRBD1 TRBJ1-3 TRBV18 once CASSLGQGQMGNTIYF TGTGCCAGCTCACTTGGACAGGGGCAAATGGGAAACACCATATATTTT